The clone carrying this TCR beta chain is a singleton in its sample. The antigen is unknown. The data were obtained in a study of T cells in localized non-small cell lung cancer. Overall study results and limits: Uninvolved adjacent lung had more T cell clonality than any other tissue, topping tumor.

Germline V gene sequence: CDR1 SGHRS, CDR2 YFSETQ. V was cut by 3 bases and J by 8 bases, with 12 bases left in between. CDR3 size: 13 residues. Clones were sequenced by immunoSEQ multiplex PCR, and TCRdb holds only the in-frame ones, with some missing. This sample has 25,000 to 35,000 clones, with about 89% found just once. This chain joins TRBV5-1 and TRBJ2-1, with a possible D match to TRBD1 (5 bases). The sequence was collected from a female donor older than 55 with stage I lung adenocarcinoma. The sample in question was peripheral blood, obtained before any cancer treatment. The CDR3 DNA is TGCGCCAGCAGCTGGCGGCAGGGTTATGAGCAGTTCTTC. Encoded protein: CASSWRQGYEQFF.